Below, 31 T cell receptor beta chains from the same sample are listed, as sequenced in a study of CD8 T cells in ankylosing spondylitis. The study's findings and limits: Characteristic, it appeared, of ankylosing spondylitis blood was a TCR beta motif of roughly eight highly homologous variants.

Antigens for these TCRs are unknown. TCRdb re-called the 5' RACE reads through MiXCR, storing one row per CDR3 protein. The sample lists approximately 400,000 distinct CDR3 sequences; roughly 26% were seen once. The source material was blood, either unsorted or a sorted T cell fraction (not recorded which). The receptor set was obtained from a male donor with ankylosing spondylitis.

The chain joins TRBV5-1 to TRBJ2-7; D not certain. V lost 4 bases and J lost 6, with 14 bases in between. The length of the CDR3 is 13 residues. Germline CDR1 and CDR2: SGHRS and YFSETQ. The CDR3 spells CASSDLMGSEQYF. The CDR3 DNA follows: TGCGCCAGCAGCGACTTGATGGGGTCCGAGCAGTACTTC.

This clonotype turned up a few times. The rearrangement joins TRBV18 to TRBJ2-1; 9 nucleotides match TRBD1. CDR3 size: 16 residues. With V trimmed by 3 bases and J by 6 bases, 9 bases remained unmatched. Germline loops: CDR1 KGHSH, CDR2 LQKENI. The CDR3 coding sequence is TGTGCCAGCTCACCCGGGACAGGGATGGTGGGCAATGAGCAGTTCTTC. Encoded protein: CASSPGTGMVGNEQFF.

This clonotype appeared a few times. The chain combines TRBV7-6 with TRBJ2-3, with 7 bases identical to TRBD2. CDR1 and CDR2 from the germline V gene are SGHVS and FNYEAQ. The CDR3 length is 16 residues. With V trimmed by 2 bases and J by 2 bases, 7 bases remained unmatched. CDR3 nucleotides: TGTGCCAGCAGCTTATTCGGCGGGGGAGACACAGATACGCAGTATTTT. This codes for CASSLFGGGDTDTQYF.

This chain joins TRBV29-1 and TRBJ2-5, with 7 positions matching TRBD1. This CDR3 is built from 12 residues. From germline, CDR1 is SQVTM and CDR2 ANQGSEA. V dropped 7 bases and J dropped 5; count of bases not matched to a gene: 7. DNA for the CDR3: TGCAGCGACAGGGGCGGTCCGGAGACCCAGTACTTC. Protein sequence: CSDRGGPETQYF.

This clonotype is a singleton in its sample. This chain joins TRBV11-2 and TRBJ2-1; D perhaps matches TRBD1 (6 bases). Trimming left V 5 bases short and J 8 bases short, with 13 bases between. This CDR3 region has 13 residues. Germline V gene sequence: CDR1 SGHAT, CDR2 FQNNGV. The CDR3 DNA reads TGTGCCAGCAGCGGGGGCCGTTTCGATGAGCAGTTCTTC. Translation gives CASSGGRFDEQFF.

This sequence joins TRBV29-1 and TRBJ1-1; a weak D match, TRBD1 (5 bases). The germline CDR1 and CDR2 sequences are SQVTM and ANQGSEA. V was clipped by 6 bases and J by 3 bases, with 11 bases between them. The CDR3 runs to 12 residues. This CDR3 is CSVGAGDTEAFF. CDR3 DNA: TGCAGCGTCGGGGCGGGGGACACTGAAGCTTTCTTT.

This clonotype was seen repeatedly, ten times or more. The chain joins TRBV20-1 to TRBJ1-1, with TRBD1 identical over 7 bases. CDR1 and CDR2 from the germline V gene are DFQATT and SNEGSKA (reference sequence). CDR3 length: 14 residues. V shed 0 bases, J shed 5 bases, and the junction held 6 bases outside the gene matches. Written as DNA, the CDR3 is TGCAGTGCTAGAGACACAGGGGTTAGGACTGAAGCTTTCTTT. Residues: CSARDTGVRTEAFF.

This clonotype has a handful of counts. This sequence joins TRBV6-5 and TRBJ1-5; 7 bases fit TRBD1. CDR1 and CDR2 from the germline V gene are MNHEY and SVGAGI. With 4 bases clipped from V and 3 bases from J, the junction kept 3 bases outside the gene matches. The length of the CDR3 is 14 residues. In DNA, the CDR3 is TGTGCCAGCAGTTCCACAGGGGACAATCAGCCCCAGCATTTT. Encoded protein: CASSSTGDNQPQHF.

The rearrangement links TRBV29-1 to TRBJ1-2; D call uncertain. This CDR3 is built from 12 residues. Trimming took off 7 bases at V and 7 bases at J, with 16 bases between the two ends. Germline V lookup: CDR1 SQVTM, CDR2 ANQGSEA. The DNA for the CDR3 is TGCAGCGGGTGGGCAGGCGGGGTTGGCTACACCTTC. Residues: CSGWAGGVGYTF. Full variable domain (remainder filled in from reference TRBV29-1 and TRBJ1-2): SAVISQKPSRDICQRGTSLTIQCQVDSQVTMMFWYRQQPGQSLTLIATANQGSEATYESGFVIDKFPISRPNLTFSTLTVSNMSPEDSSIYLCSGWAGGVGYTFGSGTRLTVV.

The chain links TRBV5-1 to TRBJ2-3; a weak D match, TRBD2 (5 bases). Trimming took off 4 bases at V and 0 bases at J, with 18 bases between the two ends. The CDR3 extends over 17 amino acids. Germline CDR1 and CDR2: SGHRS and YFSETQ. CDR3 in amino acids: CASSMADYTLSTDTQYF. In DNA form, the CDR3 reads TGCGCCAGCAGCATGGCCGACTACACCTTAAGCACAGATACGCAGTATTTT.

This clonotype was seen more than once but under ten times. The chain is built from TRBV18 and TRBJ1-1; maybe TRBD1 (6 bases). Germline V CDR1 and CDR2: KGHSH, LQKENI. CDR3 length: 14 residues. The V gene lost 5 bases and the J gene lost 1 base, with 11 bases spanning the gap. CDR3 residues: CASSDKQGNTEAFF. The DNA for the CDR3 is TGTGCCAGCTCAGACAAACAGGGGAACACTGAAGCTTTCTTT.

For the CDR3, the DNA is TGTGCCAGCTCACCTGCCCAGTACAATGAGCAGTTCTTC. Translated, it gives CASSPAQYNEQFF. The V gene is TRBV18, the J gene TRBJ2-1, with unresolved D. The CDR3 spans 13 residues. With 3 bases removed from V and 4 bases from J, the gap between germline ends came to 7 bases. Germline loops: CDR1 KGHSH, CDR2 LQKENI.

The chain combines TRBV29-1 with TRBJ1-1; TRBD1 matches at 12 bases. This CDR3 contains 13 residues. The V gene end was trimmed by 7 bases and the J gene end by 4 bases; junction bases not matched to a gene: 4. Germline CDR1 and CDR2: SQVTM and ANQGSEA. CDR3 nucleotide sequence: TGCAGCGCCGGGACAGGGGGCTCCACTGAAGCTTTCTTT. It codes for CSAGTGGSTEAFF.

The chain recombines TRBV7-9 with TRBJ1-4; unclear D gene. Trimming removed 2 bases at V and 8 bases at J, with 9 bases between. The length of the CDR3 is 13 residues. Germline V gives CDR1 SEHNR, CDR2 FQNEAQ (reference sequence). This CDR3 reads CASSLSMREKLFF. The CDR3 DNA reads TGTGCCAGCAGCTTAAGCATGCGGGAAAAACTGTTTTTT.

This clonotype was counted only a few times. The chain uses TRBV27 and TRBJ2-1; TRBD2 agrees at 7 bases. The CDR3 sequence is 17 residues long. With 2 bases clipped from V and 1 base from J, the junction kept 8 bases outside the gene matches. Germline CDR1 MNHEY, CDR2 SMNVEV (reference sequence). The CDR3 nucleotides read TGTGCCAGCAGTTTAACCGGGACTACGAAATCCTACAATGAGCAGTTCTTC. Translated, it gives CASSLTGTTKSYNEQFF.

A few counts support this clonotype. The rearrangement uses TRBV5-5 and TRBJ1-4; 7 positions agree with TRBD1. Losses at the gene ends were 0 bases for V and 5 bases for J; bases not matched to a gene: 4. Germline values: CDR1 SGHKS, CDR2 YYEKEE (reference sequence). This CDR3 region has 15 residues. The CDR3 nucleotides read TGTGCCAGCAGCTTGGGTGGAGGGGGCAATGAAAAACTGTTTTTT. This sequence encodes CASSLGGGGNEKLFF.

The chain couples TRBV20-1 to TRBJ2-1; 10 positions match TRBD1. The germline V gene has CDR1 DFQATT and CDR2 SNEGSKA (reference sequence). With 0 bases clipped from V and 3 bases from J, the junction kept 5 bases outside the gene matches. The CDR3 length is 16 residues. This CDR3 is CSARDRRTGGYNEQFF. CDR3 DNA sequence: TGCAGTGCTAGAGATCGACGGACAGGGGGCTACAATGAGCAGTTCTTC.

The J gene is TRBJ2-1, the V gene TRBV19; 12 bases are a match to TRBD2. CDR1 and CDR2 (germline): LNHDA, SQIVND (reference sequence). This CDR3 region has 14 residues. The J segment lost 9 bases and the V segment lost 3 bases, leaving 3 bases of the junction unmatched. CDR3 sequence: CASSMTSGRSEQFF. The CDR3 DNA sequence: TGTGCCAGTAGTATGACTAGCGGGAGAAGTGAGCAGTTCTTC.

This clonotype was found many times. The chain recombines TRBV9 with TRBJ1-1; D gene unclear. From germline, CDR1 is SGDLS and CDR2 YYNGEE. Trimming shortened V by 0 bases and J by 0 bases, and 6 bases separated the two germline ends. This CDR3 has 14 residues. The CDR3 region is CASSVGPLNTEAFF. CDR3 nucleotides: TGTGCCAGCAGCGTAGGTCCTCTGAACACTGAAGCTTTCTTT.

The rearrangement uses TRBV30 and TRBJ2-1; D is ambiguous. Per the germline V gene, CDR1 is GTSNPN and CDR2 is SVGIG (reference sequence). This CDR3 contains 13 residues. Trimming removed 4 bases at V and 10 bases at J, with 17 bases between. The CDR3 protein is CAWKGTGVGEQFF. The CDR3 DNA sequence: TGTGCCTGGAAAGGAACTGGGGTCGGGGAGCAGTTCTTC.

V is TRBV7-2 and J is TRBJ2-2; D is ambiguous. Germline V gene sequence: CDR1 SGHTA, CDR2 FQGNSA. Trimming stripped 1 base from V and 6 bases from J, with 9 bases between. The CDR3 totals 14 residues. As DNA, the CDR3 is TGTGCCAGCAGCTTAGAACCTGCGTCCGGGGAGCTGTTTTTT. Amino acid sequence: CASSLEPASGELFF.

The chain has TRBV6-2 or TRBV6-3 and TRBJ1-1; D is perhaps TRBD1 (6 bases). CDR1 is MNHEY, CDR2 SVGEGT, per germline. Trimming removed 2 bases from V and 5 bases from J, with 15 bases in between. CDR3 size: 15 residues. The CDR3 here is CASSYEGEIRTEAFF. The CDR3 nucleotides are TGTGCCAGCAGTTACGAGGGGGAAATAAGGACTGAAGCTTTCTTT.

V and J are TRBV7-2 and TRBJ2-2, with 11 nucleotides matching TRBD1. CDR1 and CDR2 from the germline V gene are SGHTA and FQGNSA. J gave up 4 bases and V 4 bases, and 8 bases lay outside the gene matches. The CDR3 consists of 17 residues. CDR3 nucleotides: TGTGCCAGCAGCTCGGGACAGGGGGTTTCGGTCACCGGGGAGCTGTTTTTT. Translating gives CASSSGQGVSVTGELFF.

The chain uses TRBV7-9 and TRBJ2-1; weak D call: TRBD2 (5 bases). Deletions cut 3 bases from V and 4 bases from J, with 13 bases between. In germline, CDR1 is SEHNR, CDR2 FQNEAQ (reference sequence). This CDR3 contains 15 residues. The CDR3 nucleotides are TGTGCCAGCAGCTTGTCGAAAGGGAGTTACAATGAGCAGTTCTTC. It yields the protein CASSLSKGSYNEQFF.

The chain joins TRBV5-1 to TRBJ1-1; D unclear. This CDR3 comprises 14 residues. V lost 4 bases and J 1 base, leaving 11 bases between the germline ends. Germline CDR1 is SGHRS and CDR2 is YFSETQ. CDR3 sequence: CASSLESQNTEAFF. CDR3 DNA: TGCGCCAGCAGCCTGGAGTCCCAGAACACTGAAGCTTTCTTT.

The sample holds one count of this clonotype. Because the CDR3 is missing its conserved closing phenylalanine or tryptophan, this is likely a read error. This chain uses TRBV5-1 with TRBJ2-1; possible D gene TRBD1, 6 bases. Trimming pared 2 bases from V and 7 bases from J, leaving 10 bases between. Germline values: CDR1 SGHRS, CDR2 YFSETQ. This CDR3 region has 13 residues. CDR3 DNA sequence: TGCGCCAGCAGCTTCCCACAGGGAAATGAGCAGTTCCTC. This gives the protein CASSFPQGNEQFL.

The chain is built from TRBV12-3 or TRBV12-4 and TRBJ2-2; possibly TRBD1 or TRBD2 for D (5 bases each). The ends were cut back, 7 bases at V and 5 bases at J, with 17 bases in the middle. The CDR3 sequence is 15 residues long. The CDR3 nucleotides are TGTGCCAGCACCTCTGGGGGAGCGGTTACCGGGGAGCTGTTTTTT. Its protein product is CASTSGGAVTGELFF.

This clonotype has at least ten counts. The chain carries TRBV20-1 and TRBJ1-2; no reliable D call. Germline V gene data show CDR1 as DFQATT and CDR2 as SNEGSKA (reference sequence). V was shortened by 4 bases and J by 1 base, with 16 bases between the two germline ends. This CDR3 is built from 15 residues. The CDR3 nucleotides read TGCAGTGCTACCCCTGGAAGGCAGATTAACTATGGCTACACCTTC. It yields the protein CSATPGRQINYGYTF.

Many counts were recorded for this clonotype. The chain couples TRBV10-3 to TRBJ2-1; D remains ambiguous. The CDR3 covers 12 residues. Germline V lookup: CDR1 ENHRY, CDR2 SYGVKD. Trimming took off 11 bases at V and 9 bases at J, with 17 bases between the two ends. This CDR3 is CAFRTNLGEQFF. The CDR3 DNA sequence: TGTGCCTTTCGAACTAATTTGGGTGAGCAGTTCTTC.

This clonotype has just one count. The chain links TRBV7-7 to TRBJ2-1; 7 positions agree with TRBD2. V shed 5 bases, J shed 2 bases, and the junction held 6 bases outside the gene matches. The germline V gene encodes CDR1 SSHAT and CDR2 FNYEAQ (reference sequence). This CDR3 contains 15 residues. The CDR3 DNA follows: TGTGCCAGCAGCCCCGGGAGGTTAACCTACAATGAGCAGTTCTTC. Translation gives CASSPGRLTYNEQFF.

V gene TRBV6-1 combines with J gene TRBJ2-2; weak D call: TRBD2 (5 bases). V was shortened by 3 bases and J by 5 bases, with 13 bases between the two germline ends. Germline CDR1 MNHNS, CDR2 SASEGT. There are 15 residues in the CDR3. CDR3 coding DNA: TGTGCCAGCAGTGAGCAAACTAGTTGGACCGGGGAGCTGTTTTTT. This codes for CASSEQTSWTGELFF.